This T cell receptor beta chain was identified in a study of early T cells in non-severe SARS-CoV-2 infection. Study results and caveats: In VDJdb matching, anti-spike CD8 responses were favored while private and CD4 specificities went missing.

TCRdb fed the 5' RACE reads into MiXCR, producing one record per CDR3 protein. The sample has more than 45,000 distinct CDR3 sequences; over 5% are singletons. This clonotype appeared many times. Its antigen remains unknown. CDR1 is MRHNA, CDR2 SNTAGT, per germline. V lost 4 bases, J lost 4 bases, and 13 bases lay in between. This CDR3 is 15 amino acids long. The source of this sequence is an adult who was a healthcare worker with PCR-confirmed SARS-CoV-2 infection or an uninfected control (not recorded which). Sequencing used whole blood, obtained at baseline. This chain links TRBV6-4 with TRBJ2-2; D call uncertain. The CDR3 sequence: CASSVSTDGTGELFF. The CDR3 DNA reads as TGTGCCAGCAGTGTCAGCACAGACGGCACCGGGGAGCTGTTTTTT.